Below are 30 T cell receptor beta chains sequenced from a single sample in a study of shared clonotypes between healthy human individuals (TCRdb year 2020). Libraries were built with the immunoSEQ multiplex PCR assay. This immuneACCESS table, as held by TCRdb, lists in-frame sequences with V and J called but not all clones. Of the missing ones, under half trace to an unresolved V gene in checked studies; the others have no known cause. The sample table lists approximately 1.1 million clones, roughly 74% of them with a count of one. Of the sample, approximately 0.5% falls within the top ten clones. The sequenced sample consisted of memory CD4+ T cells from PBMCs. Reading the label with the study, this specimen's cell subset or site is: CD45RA-negative fraction. Receptor source: a young man in good health. Some clones in this sample may be carry-over from other donors' samples.

The rearrangement links TRBV4-3 to TRBJ2-2; 8 nucleotides agree with TRBD2. The V segment lost 0 bases and the J segment 2 bases; nucleotides outside the gene matches: 8. This CDR3 has 18 amino acids. Germline loops: CDR1 LGHNA, CDR2 YSLEER. CDR3 nucleotides: TGCGCCAGCAGCCAAGATCTTCCAGCGGGAGTTAACACCGGGGAGCTGTTTTTT. Residues: CASSQDLPAGVNTGELFF.

The chain has TRBV2 and TRBJ1-6, with a possible D match to TRBD1 (6 bases). Germline-derived CDR1 and CDR2 are SNHLY and FYNNEI. This CDR3 has 11 residues. Between the trimmed V and J ends, which lost 8 bases and 14 bases, there was a span of 13 bases. The CDR3 spells CASERQVSLHF. For the CDR3, the DNA is TGTGCCAGCGAGAGACAGGTGTCCCTCCACTTT.

The V and J genes are TRBV7-8 and TRBJ1-1; D is unclear. The V and J ends lost 0 bases and 6 bases respectively, with 14 bases between them. The CDR3 consists of 15 residues. Germline V CDR1 and CDR2: SGHVS, FQNEAQ. The CDR3 coding sequence is TGTGCCAGCAGCTTAGCGGCCTACAAGTTAGCTGAAGCTTTCTTT. As protein: CASSLAAYKLAEAFF.

The V gene is TRBV25-1, the J gene TRBJ2-7; no clear D gene. V lost 0 bases, J lost 8 bases, and 20 bases lay in between. CDR1 is MGHDK and CDR2 is SYGVNS in the germline V gene. This CDR3 contains 16 residues. The DNA for the CDR3 is TGTGCCAGCAGTGAATATAAAGGATACCAACCTACGAAGCAGTACTTC. Protein product: CASSEYKGYQPTKQYF.

V and J are TRBV4-2 and TRBJ2-5, with 8 nucleotides matching TRBD2. The CDR3 is made up of 16 amino acids. Germline lookup yields CDR1 LGHNA and CDR2 YNFKEQ. V shed 1 base, J shed 0 bases, and the junction held 4 bases outside the gene matches. The CDR3 region is CASSQGVAGNQETQYF. CDR3 sequence (DNA): TGTGCCAGCAGCCAAGGAGTAGCGGGAAACCAAGAGACCCAGTACTTC.

This chain uses TRBV28 with TRBJ1-4; 9 bases map to TRBD1. CDR1 MDHEN and CDR2 SYDVKM come from the germline V gene. The junction had 9 bases not matched to a gene; V was cut back by 5 bases and J by 8 bases. The CDR3 sequence is 15 residues long. The CDR3 DNA reads TGTGCCAGCAGTGAACAGGGGGCGGCTGGCGAAAAACTGTTTTTT. This sequence encodes CASSEQGAAGEKLFF.

J is TRBJ2-1 and V is TRBV7-3, with a possible D match to TRBD1 (6 bases). Trimming stripped 5 bases from V and 0 bases from J, with 11 bases between. The CDR3 is made up of 15 amino acids. In germline, CDR1 is SGHTA, CDR2 FQGTGA. The CDR3 is CASSADRNSYNEQFF. For the CDR3, the DNA is TGTGCCAGCAGCGCAGACAGGAACTCCTACAATGAGCAGTTCTTC.

The chain employs TRBV28 and TRBJ2-5; 8 nucleotides align to TRBD2. From germline, CDR1 is MDHEN and CDR2 SYDVKM. The CDR3 length is 13 residues. After removal of 8 bases from V and 4 bases from J, the junction contained 6 bases not matched to a gene. The CDR3 bases are TGTGCCAGCGGCAGGAGCGGGGGAGAGACCCAGTACTTC. This translates into CASGRSGGETQYF. Full variable domain (rest looked up from reference TRBV28 and TRBJ2-5): DVKVTQSSRYLVKRTGEKVFLECVQDMDHENMFWYRQDPGLGLRLIYFSYDVKMKEKGDIPEGYSVSREKKERFSLILESASTNQTSMYLCASGRSGGETQYFGPGTRLLVL.

The CDR3 bases are TGTGCCAGCAGAGTTGACGGGAGCTACGAGCAGTACTTC. It translates to CASRVDGSYEQYF. The V gene is TRBV7-2, the J gene TRBJ2-7; TRBD2 might be the D (6 bases). V was pared by 6 bases and J by 3 bases, with 12 bases between. Germline lookup yields CDR1 SGHTA and CDR2 FQGNSA. This CDR3 comprises 13 residues.

The chain uses TRBV28 and TRBJ1-5; the D gene is possibly TRBD1 (6 bases). V was pared by 7 bases and J by 9 bases, with 22 bases between. CDR1 and CDR2 from the germline V gene are MDHEN and SYDVKM. This CDR3 comprises 15 residues. The CDR3 sequence: CASKPWGAPARPQHF. The CDR3 DNA reads TGTGCCAGCAAACCATGGGGGGCCCCGGCGCGGCCCCAGCATTTT.

This clone was recorded a few times. The genes are TRBV4-3 and TRBJ1-1; TRBD1 agrees at 7 bases. CDR1 and CDR2 (germline): LGHNA, YSLEER. This CDR3 is 15 amino acids long. The V and J ends lost 0 bases and 5 bases, in that order; junction bases with no gene match: 6. This CDR3 is CASSQDRGGWTEAFF. The CDR3 nucleotides are TGCGCCAGCAGCCAAGATCGAGGGGGCTGGACTGAAGCTTTCTTT.

A single count supports this clone. The genes are TRBV10-1 and TRBJ2-1; D might be TRBD2 (6 bases). Looked up from germline, CDR1 is WNHNN and CDR2 is SYGVQD (reference sequence). CDR3 length: 15 amino acids. The V gene lost 0 bases and the J gene lost 9 bases, with 15 bases spanning the gap. The CDR3 nucleotides are TGCGCCAGCAGTGAGTCTACGACGGGAGTGCCTGAGCAGTTCTTC. It codes for CASSESTTGVPEQFF.

This chain joins TRBV7-2 and TRBJ2-3; 8 bases agree with TRBD2. The CDR3 extends over 15 amino acids. J was trimmed by 7 bases and V by 1 base; bases with no gene match: 7. From germline, CDR1 is SGHTA and CDR2 FQGNSA. The CDR3, as DNA: TGTGCCAGCAGCTTAGAAGCGGGGGCTAGGCATACGCAGTATTTT. This translates into CASSLEAGARHTQYF.

This clone was seen just once. The genes are TRBV18 and TRBJ2-7; D might be TRBD1 (5 bases). The CDR3 extends over 15 amino acids. From germline, CDR1 is KGHSH and CDR2 LQKENI. The V end lost 0 bases, the J end lost 5 bases, and 14 bases lay between the germline ends. This CDR3 is CASSPPSGKGNEQYF. CDR3 sequence (DNA): TGTGCCAGCTCACCACCGTCAGGGAAGGGAAACGAGCAGTACTTC.

The chain links TRBV28 to TRBJ1-1, with D possibly TRBD1 on 5 matching bases. Per the germline V gene, CDR1 is MDHEN and CDR2 is SYDVKM. The V end was cut by 3 bases, the J end by 1 base, with 15 bases between. The CDR3 is 16 amino acids. CDR3: CASSLLPGRGNTEAFF. The CDR3, as DNA: TGTGCCAGCAGTTTGTTGCCGGGACGAGGGAACACTGAAGCTTTCTTT.

The chain employs TRBV5-1 and TRBJ2-5, with D perhaps TRBD1 (5 bases). Germline-derived CDR1 and CDR2 are SGHRS and YFSETQ. V lost 0 bases, J lost 2 bases, and 11 bases lay in between. This CDR3 has 15 amino acids. This CDR3 is CASSLGGTGQETQYF. CDR3 DNA: TGCGCCAGCAGCTTGGGTGGAACAGGACAAGAGACCCAGTACTTC.

Notes on this clone: Other DNA sequences in the sample encode the same CDR3. The chain has TRBV11-2 and TRBJ2-6; D uncertain. V gave up 0 bases and J gave up 1 base, with 7 bases separating them. CDR3 length: 16 amino acids. The V gene's germline CDR1 is SGHAT and CDR2 FQNNGV. The CDR3 protein is CASSLDLFSGANVLTF. CDR3 DNA: TGTGCCAGCAGCTTAGATCTTTTTTCTGGGGCCAACGTCCTGACTTTC.

The V and J genes are TRBV7-9 and TRBJ1-1, with 10 bases lining up with TRBD1. The CDR3 sequence is 15 residues long. Per germline, CDR1 SEHNR and CDR2 FQNEAQ (reference sequence). V gave up 4 bases and J gave up 4 bases; unmatched junction bases: 6. CDR3 in DNA: TGTGCCAGCAGCTCAAGGGACAGGGGTTTCACTGAAGCTTTCTTT. Translated, it gives CASSSRDRGFTEAFF.

This chain connects TRBV7-6 to TRBJ2-1; no definite D call. The germline CDR1 and CDR2 sequences are SGHVS and FNYEAQ. V was clipped by 2 bases and J by 1 base, with 15 bases between them. The CDR3 loop spans 17 amino acids. CDR3 nucleotides: TGTGCCAGCAGCTTATTCGGAGCCTCCGTTTCCTACAATGAGCAGTTCTTC. Amino acids: CASSLFGASVSYNEQFF.

V usage is TRBV5-4 and J usage is TRBJ2-3, with D maybe TRBD2 (5 bases). Germline CDR1 SGHNT, CDR2 YYREEE (reference sequence). The CDR3 loop spans 17 amino acids. Between the trimmed V and J ends, which lost 1 base and 0 bases, there was a span of 15 bases. The CDR3 loop is CASSLMDRRASTDTQYF. Here the CDR3 DNA reads TGTGCCAGCAGCTTGATGGACCGGCGGGCCAGCACAGATACGCAGTATTTT.

The chain joins TRBV5-1 to TRBJ2-7; D gene ambiguous. The CDR3 totals 12 residues. Germline loops: CDR1 SGHRS, CDR2 YFSETQ. V was trimmed by 5 bases and J by 3 bases, leaving 9 bases between them. CDR3 bases: TGCGCCAGCAGTTATACAGTCTACGAGCAGTACTTC. Translated, it gives CASSYTVYEQYF.

The chain links TRBV6-9 to TRBJ2-7; D may be TRBD2 (6 bases). V was trimmed by 6 bases and J by 5 bases, leaving 23 bases between them. CDR3 length: 16 residues. Germline CDR1 and CDR2: MNHGY and SVAAGI. The chain's CDR3 is CASSRSASVGDHEQYF. CDR3 nucleotide sequence: TGTGCCAGCAGCCGAAGCGCTAGCGTTGGGGACCACGAGCAGTACTTC.

In DNA form, the CDR3 reads TGTGCCAGCAGCTCTAGAAAGACGGGAATTTCAGATACGCAGTATTTT. It specifies CASSSRKTGISDTQYF. The chain carries TRBV11-3 and TRBJ2-3, with a weak D call TRBD2 (5 bases). This CDR3 has 16 amino acids. Germline V gene data show CDR1 as SGHNT and CDR2 as YENEEA. Trimming stripped 4 bases from V and 4 bases from J, with 18 bases between.

The chain is built from TRBV18 and TRBJ1-4; D is possibly TRBD1 (5 bases). V lost 0 bases, J lost 6 bases, and 11 bases lay in between. Germline loops: CDR1 KGHSH, CDR2 LQKENI. CDR3 length: 15 amino acids. The CDR3 DNA sequence: TGTGCCAGCTCACCACCGGGTAGGGGAGATGAAAAACTGTTTTTT. This codes for CASSPPGRGDEKLFF.

The table lists this clone with a count of one. The rearrangement joins TRBV15 to TRBJ1-3, with D perhaps matching TRBD1 (5 bases). V was cut by 0 bases and J by 5 bases, with 14 bases left in between. CDR3 length: 16 residues. Germline V gene sequence: CDR1 LNHNV, CDR2 YYDKDF (reference sequence). The CDR3 coding sequence is TGTGCCACCAGCAGAGAGGGGGGACCTAGAAGAAACACCATATATTTT. Its translation is CATSREGGPRRNTIYF.

This clone was observed once. V gene TRBV19 combines with J gene TRBJ2-2, with 10 bases identical to TRBD1. Trimming cost V 5 bases and J 5 bases; bases outside gene matches: 5. Germline CDR1 is LNHDA and CDR2 is SQIVND (reference sequence). The CDR3 extends over 15 amino acids. The CDR3 region has the DNA TGTGCCAGTAGTTGGGACAGGGGCGGTACCGGGGAGCTGTTTTTT. Translated, it gives CASSWDRGGTGELFF.

The chain recombines TRBV27 with TRBJ2-6; D is undetermined. Germline V gene sequence: CDR1 MNHEY, CDR2 SMNVEV (reference sequence). Trimming took 5 bases from V and 0 from J, leaving 5 bases between them. There are 14 residues in the CDR3. In nucleotides, the CDR3 is TGTGCCAGCAGTCGAATCTCTGGGGCCAACGTCCTGACTTTC. As protein: CASSRISGANVLTF. The full variable domain, in which reference TRBV27 and TRBJ2-6 provide the parts outside the CDR3, is EAQVTQNPRYLITVTGKKLTVTCSQNMNHEYMSWYRQDPGLGLRQIYYSMNVEVTDKGDVPEGYKVSRKEKRNFPLILESPSPNQTSLYFCASSRISGANVLTFGAGSRLTVL.

This chain's CDR3 is CASNRGLYNEQFF. CDR3 in DNA: TGTGCCAGCAACAGGGGACTTTACAATGAGCAGTTCTTC. This sequence joins TRBV5-8 and TRBJ2-1; tentatively, D is TRBD1 (7 bases). V was clipped by 6 bases and J by 4 bases, with 11 bases between them. The germline V gene has CDR1 SGHTS and CDR2 YDEGEE. This CDR3 contains 13 residues.

The V and J genes are TRBV5-1 and TRBJ1-3; TRBD1 agrees at 8 bases. Germline CDR1 reads SGHRS; CDR2 reads YFSETQ. The V segment lost 3 bases and the J segment 2 bases; nucleotides outside the gene matches: 4. The CDR3 consists of 15 residues. The CDR3 protein is CASSSQGAPGNTIYF. CDR3 in DNA: TGCGCCAGCAGCTCCCAGGGGGCCCCTGGAAACACCATATATTTT. Full variable domain (missing parts from reference TRBV5-1 and TRBJ1-3): KAGVTQTPRYLIKTRGQQVTLSCSPISGHRSVSWYQQTPGQGLQFLFEYFSETQRNKGNFPGRFSGRQFSNSRSEMNVSTLELGDSALYLCASSSQGAPGNTIYFGEGSWLTVV.

The chain carries TRBV10-1 and TRBJ2-7; TRBD2 agrees at 9 bases. Per germline, CDR1 WNHNN and CDR2 SYGVQD (reference sequence). There are 13 residues in the CDR3. Trimming took 8 bases from V and 7 from J; bases not matched to a gene: 9. In DNA form, the CDR3 reads TGCGCCAGCTCGAGGGGACTAGCTGAAGAGCAGTACTTC. Translation: CASSRGLAEEQYF.